This is a list of T cell receptor beta chains from one sample in a study of vaccination and CD4 T cells after COVID-19. Antigens for these TCRs are unknown. Via MiXCR, TCRdb re-called the PCR reads, giving one row per CDR3 protein. This sample has 7,500 to 9,500 distinct CDR3 sequences; about 70% occur once, and the top ten carry approximately 19%. Sequenced here: cultured CD4+ T cells from blood, sampled after SARS-CoV-2 vaccination. All receptors come from a human donor with COVID-19. The CDR3 runs from the conserved cysteine through the conserved F or W. The D gene is left open where the match is weak. Size tells how often a clone was seen (once, few, many) or the class of an expanded clone, and some rows leave it out.

j_call: TRBJ1-1; v_call: TRBV6-1; clone_size: few; d_call: NA; cdr3_aa: CASQARTEAFF; cdr3_nt: TGTGCCAGCCAGGCAAGAACTGAAGCTTTCTTT
j_call: TRBJ2-5; v_call: TRBV2; clone_size: NA; d_call: NA; cdr3_aa: CASSVIGVETQYF; cdr3_nt: TGTGCCAGCAGTGTGATAGGGGTGGAGACCCAGTACTTC
j_call: TRBJ2-2; v_call: TRBV28; clone_size: NA; d_call: NA; cdr3_aa: CASSRDRQNGELFF; cdr3_nt: TGTGCCAGCAGCCGAGACAGGCAGAATGGGGAGCTGTTTTTT
j_call: TRBJ1-6; v_call: TRBV10-3; clone_size: few; d_call: NA; cdr3_aa: CATMGRIFSPLHF; cdr3_nt: TGTGCCACGATGGGACGGATCTTTTCACCCCTCCACTTT
j_call: TRBJ2-7; v_call: TRBV20-1; clone_size: few; d_call: NA; cdr3_aa: CSASIVVGAYEQYF; cdr3_nt: TGCAGTGCTAGCATAGTAGTGGGGGCCTACGAGCAGTACTTC
j_call: TRBJ2-5; v_call: TRBV11-2; clone_size: NA; d_call: TRBD1; cdr3_aa: CASRQGLKETQYF; cdr3_nt: TGTGCCAGCAGACAGGGGTTGAAGGAGACCCAGTACTTC
j_call: TRBJ1-2; v_call: TRBV6-1; clone_size: NA; d_call: NA; cdr3_aa: CASSHQGPNYGYTF; cdr3_nt: TGTGCCAGCAGCCACCAAGGACCTAACTATGGCTACACCTTC
j_call: TRBJ1-5; v_call: TRBV2; clone_size: NA; d_call: TRBD1; cdr3_aa: CASSEVGQGNQPQHF; cdr3_nt: TGTGCCAGCAGTGAAGTGGGACAGGGGAATCAGCCCCAGCATTTT
j_call: TRBJ1-6; v_call: TRBV5-1; clone_size: NA; d_call: NA; cdr3_aa: CASYNPGARSPLHF; cdr3_nt: TGCGCCAGCTACAATCCGGGGGCGAGGTCACCCCTCCACTTT
j_call: TRBJ1-1; v_call: TRBV20-1; clone_size: hyperexpanded; d_call: TRBD1; cdr3_aa: CSAPRGQRMNTEAFF; cdr3_nt: TGCAGTGCCCCCCGGGGACAGCGAATGAACACTGAAGCTTTCTTT
j_call: TRBJ2-7; v_call: TRBV6-1; clone_size: NA; d_call: TRBD1; cdr3_aa: CASSTRQGWGREQYF; cdr3_nt: TGTGCCAGCAGTACAAGACAGGGTTGGGGACGCGAGCAGTACTTC
j_call: TRBJ2-3; v_call: TRBV7-2; clone_size: NA; d_call: NA; cdr3_aa: CGSRLAPSTDTQYF; cdr3_nt: TGTGGAAGCAGGCTAGCGCCTAGCACAGATACGCAGTATTTT
j_call: TRBJ1-2; v_call: TRBV20-1; clone_size: NA; d_call: NA; cdr3_aa: CSARRNIGTTVNYGYTF; cdr3_nt: TGCAGTGCTAGACGTAACATCGGGACAACCGTGAACTATGGCTACACCTTC
j_call: TRBJ2-3; v_call: TRBV24-1; clone_size: NA; d_call: NA; cdr3_aa: CATEMGHTQYF; cdr3_nt: TGTGCCACGGAAATGGGCCATACGCAGTATTTT
j_call: TRBJ1-2; v_call: TRBV19; clone_size: NA; d_call: TRBD1; cdr3_aa: CATTGQGAVYGYTF; cdr3_nt: TGTGCCACCACGGGGCAGGGGGCCGTCTATGGCTACACCTTC
j_call: TRBJ2-5; v_call: TRBV20-1; clone_size: NA; d_call: NA; cdr3_aa: CSARDSRDETQYF; cdr3_nt: TGCAGTGCTAGAGATTCCAGGGATGAGACCCAGTACTTC
j_call: TRBJ2-1; v_call: TRBV6-1; clone_size: NA; d_call: TRBD2; cdr3_aa: CASSSGGGSYNEQFF; cdr3_nt: TGTGCCAGCAGTAGCGGGGGCGGCTCCTACAATGAGCAGTTCTTC
j_call: TRBJ1-1; v_call: TRBV15; clone_size: NA; d_call: NA; cdr3_aa: CATSRDLQGEAFF; cdr3_nt: TGTGCCACCAGCAGAGATCTTCAGGGGGAAGCTTTCTTT
j_call: TRBJ1-1; v_call: TRBV7-2; clone_size: NA; d_call: TRBD1; cdr3_aa: CASSPRWGTGTNTEAFF; cdr3_nt: TGTGCCAGCAGCCCCCGGTGGGGGACAGGGACGAACACTGAAGCTTTCTTT
j_call: TRBJ1-2; v_call: TRBV6-1; clone_size: NA; d_call: NA; cdr3_aa: CASMDSRDGYTF; cdr3_nt: TGTGCCAGCATGGACAGCCGGGACGGCTACACCTTC
j_call: TRBJ2-3; v_call: TRBV7-9; clone_size: NA; d_call: NA; cdr3_aa: CASSDGGPLSQYTQYF; cdr3_nt: TGTGCCAGCAGCGACGGTGGTCCTCTCTCTCAGTATACGCAGTATTTT
j_call: TRBJ2-3; v_call: TRBV15; clone_size: NA; d_call: NA; cdr3_aa: CATSRDAVSTDTQYF; cdr3_nt: TGTGCCACCAGCAGAGATGCGGTTAGCACAGATACGCAGTATTTT
j_call: TRBJ2-3; v_call: TRBV7-3; clone_size: NA; d_call: TRBD1; cdr3_aa: CASRGQGTDTQYF; cdr3_nt: TGTGCCAGCAGGGGACAGGGCACAGATACGCAGTATTTT